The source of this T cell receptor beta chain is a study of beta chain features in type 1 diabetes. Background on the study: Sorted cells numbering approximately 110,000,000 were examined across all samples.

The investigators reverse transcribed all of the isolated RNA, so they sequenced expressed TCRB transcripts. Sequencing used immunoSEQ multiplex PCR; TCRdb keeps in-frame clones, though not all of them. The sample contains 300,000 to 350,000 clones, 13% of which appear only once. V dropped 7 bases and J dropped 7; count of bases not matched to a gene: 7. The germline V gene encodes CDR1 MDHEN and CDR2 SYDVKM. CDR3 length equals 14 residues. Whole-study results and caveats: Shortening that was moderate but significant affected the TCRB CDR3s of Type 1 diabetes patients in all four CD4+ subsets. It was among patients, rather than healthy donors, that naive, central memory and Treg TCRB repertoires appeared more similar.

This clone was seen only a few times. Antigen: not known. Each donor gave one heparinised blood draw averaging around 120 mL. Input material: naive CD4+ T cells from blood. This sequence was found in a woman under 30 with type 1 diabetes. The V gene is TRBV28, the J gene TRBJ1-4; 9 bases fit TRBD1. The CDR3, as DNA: TGTGCCAGCACTCCGGGACAGGGTGGTGAAAAACTGTTTTTT. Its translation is CASTPGQGGEKLFF.